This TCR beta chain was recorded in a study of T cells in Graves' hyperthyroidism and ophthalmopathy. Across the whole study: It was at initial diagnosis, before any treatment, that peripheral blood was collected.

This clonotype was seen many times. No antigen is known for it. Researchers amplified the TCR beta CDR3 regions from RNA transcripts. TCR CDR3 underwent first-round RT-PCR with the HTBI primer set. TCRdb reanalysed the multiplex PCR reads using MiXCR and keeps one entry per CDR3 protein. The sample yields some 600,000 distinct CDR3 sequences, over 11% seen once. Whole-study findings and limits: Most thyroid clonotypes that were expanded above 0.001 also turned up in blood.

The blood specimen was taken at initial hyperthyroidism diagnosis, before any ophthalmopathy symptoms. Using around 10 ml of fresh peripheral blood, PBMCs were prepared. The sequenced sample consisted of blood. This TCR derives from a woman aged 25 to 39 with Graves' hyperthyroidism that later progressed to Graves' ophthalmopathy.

CDR3 DNA sequence: TGTGCCAGCAGCGAACAAGAGACCCAGTACTTC. Amino acids: CASSEQETQYF. The chain has TRBV2 and TRBJ2-5, with D unresolved. Trimming took off 6 bases at V and 2 bases at J, with 4 bases between the two ends. The CDR3 length is 11 residues. The V gene's germline CDR1 is SNHLY and CDR2 FYNNEI.